This is a list of T cell receptor beta chains from one sample in a study of shared clonotypes between healthy human individuals. TCRdb keeps only in-frame clones here, not all; method: immunoSEQ multiplex PCR. The data show 550,000 to 600,000 clones, with around three quarters seen just once and 9.5% to 15% held by the top ten. Material for sequencing was PBMCs. All receptors derive from a woman in her forties in good health. Some clones in this sample may be carry-over from other donors' samples. CDR3s include the opening cysteine and the closing phenylalanine or tryptophan. The D gene is left open where the match is weak. Expanded clones are given a class, and other clones once, few, many or no size at all.

>-|-|14|TRBV4-3|TRBJ1-4
CASSQVGRYEKLFF
TGCGCCAGCAGCCAAGTGGGACGGTATGAAAAACTGTTTTTT
>-|-|15|TRBV9|TRBJ1-3
CASRQDGGSGNTIYF
TGTGCCAGCCGTCAAGACGGAGGCTCTGGAAACACCATATATTTT
>-|-|15|TRBV18|TRBJ1-5
CASSPGGYRNQPQHF
TGTGCCAGCTCACCCGGGGGGTATCGCAATCAGCCCCAGCATTTT
>-|TRBD1|15|TRBV30|TRBJ2-6
CAWTRGGAGANVLTF
TGTGCCTGGACACGAGGGGGCGCTGGGGCCAACGTCCTGACTTTC
>-|-|15|TRBV14|TRBJ2-2
CASSQDGRSTGELFF
TGTGCCAGCAGCCAAGATGGAAGGAGCACCGGGGAGCTGTTTTTT
>-|-|16|TRBV7-9|TRBJ1-3
CASSSGQAVGRNTIYF
TGTGCCAGCAGCTCGGGTCAGGCTGTCGGGAGAAACACCATATATTTT
>-|TRBD2|15|TRBV6-6|TRBJ2-7
CASSSSSGATYEQYF
TGTGCCAGCAGTTCGTCTAGCGGGGCCACCTACGAGCAGTACTTC
>-|-|12|TRBV2|TRBJ1-2
CASSDLYYGHTF
TGTGCCAGCAGTGACTTGTACTATGGCCACACCTTC
>many|TRBD1|13|TRBV18|TRBJ1-2
CASSFGTGDGYTF
TGTGCCAGCTCCTTCGGGACAGGGGATGGCTACACCTTC
>-|-|15|TRBV29-1|TRBJ2-7
CSVEDRGTATYEQYF
TGCAGCGTTGAAGATCGGGGGACAGCGACCTACGAGCAGTACTTC
>-|-|12|TRBV14|TRBJ2-1
CASSQERLGPFF
TGTGCCAGCAGCCAAGAAAGGCTAGGTCCGTTCTTC
>-|TRBD2|14|TRBV6-4|TRBJ2-1
CASSQRGENNEQFF
TGTGCCAGCAGTCAGCGGGGGGAGAACAATGAGCAGTTCTTC
>-|-|15|TRBV5-1|TRBJ1-3
CASSLGTHSGNTIYF
TGCGCCAGCAGCCTCGGGACACACTCTGGAAACACCATATATTTT
>-|-|14|TRBV11-2|TRBJ2-1
CASARGGVRDEQFF
TGTGCCAGCGCGCGCGGCGGGGTACGGGATGAGCAGTTCTTC
>few|-|14|TRBV7-2|TRBJ2-7
CASSTQQGVYEQYF
TGTGCCAGCAGCACACAACAGGGAGTCTACGAGCAGTACTTC
>-|-|15|TRBV7-6|TRBJ1-5
CASSLRARGDQPQHF
TGTGCCAGCAGCTTACGGGCGAGGGGTGATCAGCCCCAGCATTTT
>-|TRBD1|14|TRBV5-8|TRBJ1-1
CASSLGTGITEAFF
TGTGCCAGCAGCTTGGGGACAGGGATCACTGAAGCTTTCTTT
>-|-|15|TRBV30|TRBJ2-7
CAWSRIAVLSYEQYF
TGTGCCTGGAGTCGTATAGCGGTCCTCTCCTACGAGCAGTACTTC
>-|-|11|TRBV2|TRBJ2-3
CASGRVDTQYF
TGTGCCAGCGGGCGGGTGGATACGCAGTATTTT
>-|-|15|TRBV6-1|TRBJ2-5
CASSDGHSGAETQYF
TGTGCCAGCAGTGACGGGCATTCCGGGGCAGAGACCCAGTACTTC
>-|TRBD2|15|TRBV10-2|TRBJ2-2
CASSLASGSTGELFF
TGCGCCAGCTCGCTGGCTAGCGGGTCTACCGGGGAGCTGTTTTTT
>-|TRBD2|14|TRBV19|TRBJ2-3
CASSNPGLADTQYF
TGTGCCAGTAGTAACCCGGGACTAGCAGATACGCAGTATTTT
>-|TRBD2|16|TRBV13|TRBJ2-1
CASSLNSLAGYNEQFF
TGTGCCAGCAGCTTGAATAGTCTAGCGGGGTACAATGAGCAGTTCTTC
>-|-|15|TRBV7-9|TRBJ2-7
CASSLGGTRSYEQYF
TGTGCCAGCAGCTTAGGAGGGACCCGTTCCTACGAGCAGTACTTC
>-|-|13|TRBV4-2|TRBJ2-7
CASSQRGSAEQYF
TGTGCCAGCAGCCAAAGAGGGTCGGCCGAGCAGTACTTC
>-|TRBD2|15|TRBV5-4|TRBJ2-1
CASSSLAGGYNEQFF
TGTGCCAGCAGCTCCCTAGCGGGAGGGTACAATGAGCAGTTCTTC
>-|-|13|TRBV5-1|TRBJ2-5
CASREAGQETQYF
TGCGCCAGCAGGGAGGCTGGCCAAGAGACCCAGTACTTC
>-|-|15|TRBV7-3|TRBJ2-3
CASSFGQGPLDTQYF
TGTGCCAGCAGCTTCGGGCAGGGGCCGTTGGATACGCAGTATTTT
>many|TRBD2|13|TRBV6-6|TRBJ2-5
CASRKAGEETQYF
TGTGCCAGCAGAAAAGCGGGAGAAGAGACCCAGTACTTC
>-|-|14|TRBV30|TRBJ1-3
CAWSITGAGNTIYF
TGTGCCTGGAGTATAACAGGTGCTGGAAACACCATATATTTT
>-|-|12|TRBV27|TRBJ2-5
CASSRLGETQYF
TGTGCCAGCAGCCGCCTCGGGGAGACCCAGTACTTC
>-|TRBD2|15|TRBV28|TRBJ2-5
CASSFRLAGRETQYF
TGTGCCAGCAGTTTTAGGCTAGCGGGTAGAGAGACCCAGTACTTC
>-|-|14|TRBV5-1|TRBJ2-2
CASSQDQNTGELFF
TGCGCCAGCAGCCAAGACCAGAACACCGGGGAGCTGTTTTTT
>-|-|16|TRBV7-3|TRBJ2-1
CASSASRVSSYNEQFF
TGTGCCAGCAGCGCTTCTAGGGTTAGCTCCTACAATGAGCAGTTCTTC
>-|-|12|TRBV7-8|TRBJ2-3
CASSLRVNTQYF
TGTGCCAGCAGCTTACGCGTTAATACGCAGTATTTT
>few|-|13|TRBV5-1|TRBJ2-2
CASSLGHTGELFF
TGCGCCAGCAGCTTGGGGCACACCGGGGAGCTGTTTTTT
>many|TRBD1|14|TRBV28|TRBJ1-3
CASSRGQGRNTIYF
TGTGCCAGCAGCCGAGGACAGGGAAGAAACACCATATATTTT
>few|-|16|TRBV7-2|TRBJ1-4
CASSLGRGPTNEKLFF
TGTGCCAGCAGCCTCGGGAGGGGTCCCACTAATGAAAAACTGTTTTTT
>-|TRBD2|15|TRBV6-5|TRBJ2-1
CASSFQRDSYNEQFF
TGTGCCAGCAGTTTCCAGCGGGACTCCTACAATGAGCAGTTCTTC
>once|TRBD2|15|TRBV5-4|TRBJ2-7
CASSFLAGPSYEQYF
TGTGCCAGCAGCTTTCTAGCGGGGCCCTCCTACGAGCAGTACTTC
>-|TRBD1|15|TRBV6-5|TRBJ2-1
CASSYGTGGLNEQFF
TGTGCCAGCAGTTACGGGACAGGGGGTCTTAATGAGCAGTTCTTC
>-|-|12|TRBV29-1|TRBJ2-1
CSVGRGDNEQFF
TGCAGCGTTGGGAGGGGGGACAATGAGCAGTTCTTC
>once|-|13|TRBV11-3|TRBJ2-2
CASSLRVTGELFF
TGTGCCAGCAGCCTCAGGGTCACCGGGGAGCTGTTTTTT
>-|TRBD1|17|TRBV15|TRBJ1-5
CATSRTQGSNSNQPQHF
TGTGCCACCAGCAGGACACAGGGGTCGAATAGCAATCAGCCCCAGCATTTT
>-|-|18|TRBV18|TRBJ2-6
CASSPRINRQSGANVLTF
TGTGCCAGCTCACCCCGAATAAACCGACAGTCCGGGGCCAACGTCCTGACTTTC
>once|TRBD2|15|TRBV2|TRBJ2-3
CASSRRTSATDTQYF
TGTGCCAGCAGTCGGCGGACTAGCGCTACAGATACGCAGTATTTT
>-|-|16|TRBV11-2|TRBJ2-3
CASTPGGNRGTDTQYF
TGTGCCAGCACCCCCGGAGGGAATCGAGGCACAGATACGCAGTATTTT
>-|-|14|TRBV30|TRBJ1-3
CAWSGLSSGNTIYF
TGTGCCTGGAGTGGGTTGAGCTCTGGAAACACCATATATTTT
>few|-|16|TRBV9|TRBJ1-3
CASSVVGAGPGNTIYF
TGTGCCAGCAGCGTAGTTGGGGCAGGGCCTGGAAACACCATATATTTT
>-|-|16|TRBV10-2|TRBJ2-7
CASSLPVGQASYEQYF
TGCGCCAGCAGTCTTCCGGTGGGACAAGCGTCGTACGAGCAGTACTTC
>-|TRBD1|16|TRBV5-4|TRBJ2-3
CASSLDVDRDTDTQYF
TGTGCCAGCAGCTTGGATGTGGACAGGGACACAGATACGCAGTATTTT
>-|-|15|TRBV19|TRBJ2-7
CASNSGGPTPYEQYF
TGTGCCAGTAACTCCGGGGGCCCGACACCCTACGAGCAGTACTTC